The T cell receptor (beta chain) under discussion was sequenced for a study of T cell clonality in common variable immunodeficiency. Equal genomic DNA amounts from CVID and control samples were sequenced. Sequenced by immunoSEQ multiplex PCR; TCRdb stores in-frame clones only, minus some. This table holds under 60,000 clones with no singletons; the top ten claim 3% to 3.5%. Broader study findings: TCRbeta clonality was increased in CVID versus healthy controls. Compared with controls, CVID subjects had fewer shared TCRbeta clones.

This clone was found many times. Its antigen is not known. The receptor was derived from a person between 18 and 75 years old in good health. The sequencing input was peripheral blood mononuclear cells.

The sequenced CDR3 bases are TGCGCCAGCAGCTTTTCAGACACTGAA. It codes for CASSFSDTE. The entire CDR3 reads CASSFSDTEAFF. The chain employs TRBV5-1 and TRBJ1-1, with D uncertain. The CDR3 end falls 3 residues outside the read, so it is completed with the germline J gene. V was shortened by 2 bases and J by 3 bases, with 5 bases between the two germline ends. This CDR3 has 12 residues. CDR1 and CDR2 (germline): SGHRS, YFSETQ.